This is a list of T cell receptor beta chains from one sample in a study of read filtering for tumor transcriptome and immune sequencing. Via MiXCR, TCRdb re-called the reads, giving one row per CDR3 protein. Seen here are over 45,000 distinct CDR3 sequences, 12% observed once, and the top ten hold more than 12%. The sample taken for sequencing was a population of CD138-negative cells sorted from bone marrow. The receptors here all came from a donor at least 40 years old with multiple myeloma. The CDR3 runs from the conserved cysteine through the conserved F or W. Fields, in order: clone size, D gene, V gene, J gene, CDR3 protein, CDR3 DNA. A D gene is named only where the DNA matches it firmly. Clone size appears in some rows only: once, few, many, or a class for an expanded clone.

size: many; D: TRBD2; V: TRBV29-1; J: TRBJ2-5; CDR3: CSVRLAVDQETQYF; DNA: TGCAGCGTTAGACTAGCGGTAGACCAAGAGACCCAGTACTTC
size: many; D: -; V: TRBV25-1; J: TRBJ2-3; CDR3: CASSDPGSTDTQYF; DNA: TGTGCCAGCAGTGATCCAGGGAGCACAGATACGCAGTATTTT
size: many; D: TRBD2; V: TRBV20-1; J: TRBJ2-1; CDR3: CSAAGLASREQFF; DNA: TGCAGTGCAGCGGGACTAGCCTCGCGTGAGCAGTTCTTC
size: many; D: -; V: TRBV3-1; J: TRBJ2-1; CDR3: CASSQGVSGALNEQFF; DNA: TGTGCCAGCAGCCAAGGAGTGTCGGGAGCGTTAAATGAGCAGTTCTTC
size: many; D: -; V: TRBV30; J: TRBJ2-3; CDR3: CAWRYGRDTDTQYF; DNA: TGTGCCTGGAGATACGGACGGGATACAGATACGCAGTATTTT
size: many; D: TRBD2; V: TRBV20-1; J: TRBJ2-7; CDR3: CSAKTSGPSYEQYF; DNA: TGCAGTGCCAAAACTAGCGGACCTTCCTACGAGCAGTACTTC
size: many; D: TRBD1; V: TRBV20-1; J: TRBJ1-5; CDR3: CSAREEGARVFQPQHF; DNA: TGCAGTGCTAGAGAAGAGGGGGCGCGGGTTTTTCAGCCCCAGCATTTT
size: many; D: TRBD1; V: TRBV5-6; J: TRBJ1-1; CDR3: CASSIRTGGTEAFF; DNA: TGTGCCAGCAGCATACGGACAGGGGGCACTGAAGCTTTCTTT
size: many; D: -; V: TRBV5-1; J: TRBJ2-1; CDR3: CASSLADSYNEQFF; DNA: TGTGCCAGCAGCTTAGCGGACAGCTACAATGAGCAGTTCTTC
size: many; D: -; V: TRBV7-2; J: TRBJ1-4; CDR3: CASSLGAGATTNEKLFF; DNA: TGTGCCAGCAGCTTAGGGGCGGGGGCCACAACTAATGAAAAACTGTTTTTT
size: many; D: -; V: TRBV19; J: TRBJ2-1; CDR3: CASSMLPLSYNEQFF; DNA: TGTGCCAGTAGTATGCTGCCCCTTTCCTACAATGAGCAGTTCTTC
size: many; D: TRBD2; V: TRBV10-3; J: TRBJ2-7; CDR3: CAINVASGSEQYF; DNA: TGTGCCATCAATGTGGCTAGCGGGAGCGAGCAGTACTTC
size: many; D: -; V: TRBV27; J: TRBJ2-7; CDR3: CASSFGRYTYEQYF; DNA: TGTGCCAGCAGTTTCGGACGGTACACCTACGAGCAGTACTTC
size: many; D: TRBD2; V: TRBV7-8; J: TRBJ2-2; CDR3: CASSLGRTSNFLTGELFF; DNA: TGTGCCAGCAGCCTCGGACGGACTAGCAATTTCCTCACCGGGGAGCTGTTTTTT
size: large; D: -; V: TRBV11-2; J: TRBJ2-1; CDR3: CASSPLTPEQFF; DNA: TGTGCCAGCAGCCCACTTACCCCTGAGCAGTTCTTC
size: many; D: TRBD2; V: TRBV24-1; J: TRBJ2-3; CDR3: CATSDPLAGSTDTQYF; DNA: TGTGCCACCAGTGATCCTTTAGCGGGGAGCACAGATACGCAGTATTTT
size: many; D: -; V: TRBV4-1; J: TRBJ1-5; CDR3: CASSQGPAGNQPQHF; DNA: TGCGCCAGCAGCCAGGGGCCAGCGGGCAATCAGCCCCAGCATTTT
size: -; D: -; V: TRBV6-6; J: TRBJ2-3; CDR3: CASSQDILWDTQYF; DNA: TGTGCCAGCAGTCAGGACATCCTCTGGGATACGCAGTATTTT
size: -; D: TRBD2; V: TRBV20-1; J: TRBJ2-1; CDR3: CSARLAGASSYNEQFF; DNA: TGCAGTGCTAGGCTAGCGGGAGCCAGCTCCTACAATGAGCAGTTCTTC
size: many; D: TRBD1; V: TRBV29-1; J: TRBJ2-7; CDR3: CSVAIGTGGHEQYF; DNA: TGCAGCGTTGCGATTGGGACAGGGGGCCACGAGCAGTACTTC
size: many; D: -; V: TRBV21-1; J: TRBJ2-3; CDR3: CASSKDWLTDTQYF; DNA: TGTGCCAGCAGCAAAGATTGGCTGACAGATACGCAGTATTTT
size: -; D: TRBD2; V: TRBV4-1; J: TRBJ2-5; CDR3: CASSQEGTSGTQYF; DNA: TGCGCCAGCAGCCAAGAAGGGACTAGCGGGACCCAGTACTTC
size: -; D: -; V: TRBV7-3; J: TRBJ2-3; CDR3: CASSLAGNTDTQYF; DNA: TGTGCCAGCAGCTTGGCGGGAAACACAGATACGCAGTATTTT
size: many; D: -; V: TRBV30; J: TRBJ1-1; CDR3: CAWREYLGQQMNTEAFF; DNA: TGTGCCTGGAGGGAGTATCTGGGGCAACAGATGAACACTGAAGCTTTCTTT
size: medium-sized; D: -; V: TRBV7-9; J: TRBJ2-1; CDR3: CASSSQGGEQFF; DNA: TGTGCCAGCAGCTCGCAGGGGGGTGAGCAGTTCTTC
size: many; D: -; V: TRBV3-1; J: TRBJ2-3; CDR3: CASSRMDEQYF; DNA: TGTGCCAGCAGCCGAATGGACGAGCAGTATTTT
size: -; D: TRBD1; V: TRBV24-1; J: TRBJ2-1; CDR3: CATSPGQGAPGGGNEQFF; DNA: TGTGCCACCAGTCCGGGACAGGGGGCGCCAGGTGGTGGCAATGAGCAGTTCTTC
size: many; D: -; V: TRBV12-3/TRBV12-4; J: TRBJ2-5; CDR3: CASSLGVGRKETQYF; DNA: TGTGCCAGCAGCCTTGGAGTGGGGAGGAAAGAGACCCAGTACTTC
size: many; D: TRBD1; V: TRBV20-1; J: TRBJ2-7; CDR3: CSLKGDSYSYEQYF; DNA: TGCAGCCTTAAAGGGGACAGTTACTCCTACGAGCAGTACTTC
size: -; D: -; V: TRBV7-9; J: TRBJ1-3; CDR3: CASSRQAPSSGNTIYF; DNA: TGTGCCAGCAGCCGACAGGCCCCAAGCTCTGGAAACACCATATATTTT
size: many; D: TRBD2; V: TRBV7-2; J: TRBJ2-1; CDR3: CASSLVSTVDSGSGNEQFF; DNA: TGTGCCAGCAGCTTAGTCTCGACCGTCGATAGCGGGAGCGGTAATGAGCAGTTCTTC
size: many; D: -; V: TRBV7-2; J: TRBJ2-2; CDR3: CASSLERRELFF; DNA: TGTGCCAGCAGCTTAGAACGACGGGAGCTGTTTTTT
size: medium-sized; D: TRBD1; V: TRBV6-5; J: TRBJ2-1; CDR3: CASSRTGGAYNEQFF; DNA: TGTGCCAGCAGCCGAACAGGGGGCGCGTACAATGAGCAGTTCTTC
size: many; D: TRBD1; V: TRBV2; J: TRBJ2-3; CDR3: CASRSMRGTGGTDTQYF; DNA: TGTGCCAGCAGGTCTATGAGAGGGACAGGAGGAACAGATACGCAGTATTTT
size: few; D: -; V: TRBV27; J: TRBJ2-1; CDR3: CASSSWDGYNEQFF; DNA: TGTGCCAGCAGTTCTTGGGACGGTTACAATGAGCAGTTCTTC
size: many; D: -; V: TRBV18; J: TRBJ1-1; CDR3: CASSPTPGATEAFF; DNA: TGTGCCAGCTCACCAACCCCGGGGGCCACTGAAGCTTTCTTT
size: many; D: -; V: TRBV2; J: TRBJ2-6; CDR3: CASSAIGAGANVLTF; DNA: TGTGCCAGCAGTGCAATAGGGGCTGGGGCCAACGTCCTGACTTTC
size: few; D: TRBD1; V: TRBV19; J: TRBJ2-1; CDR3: CASSDRDRDDKQLF; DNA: TGTGCCAGTAGTGACCGGGACAGGGACGATAAGCAGTTGTTC
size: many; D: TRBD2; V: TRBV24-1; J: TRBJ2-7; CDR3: CATSDPLAGVPEQYF; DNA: TGTGCCACCAGTGACCCTCTAGCGGGAGTTCCCGAGCAGTACTTC
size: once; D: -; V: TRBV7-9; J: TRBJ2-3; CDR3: CARSRGNTDTQYF; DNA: TGTGCCAGAAGCCGGGGTAACACAGATACGCAGTATTTT
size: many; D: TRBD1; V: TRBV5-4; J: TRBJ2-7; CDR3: CASSLGNRGRDEQYF; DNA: TGTGCCAGCAGCTTGGGGAACAGGGGGCGCGACGAGCAGTACTTC
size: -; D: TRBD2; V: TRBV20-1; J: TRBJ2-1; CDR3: CNARLAGTTNEQFF; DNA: TGCAATGCAAGACTAGCGGGCACGACCAATGAGCAGTTCTTC
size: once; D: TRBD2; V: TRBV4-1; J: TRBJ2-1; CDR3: CASSQDLLAGGKEQFF; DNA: TGCGCCAGCAGCCAAGATCTTTTAGCGGGAGGAAAGGAGCAGTTCTTC
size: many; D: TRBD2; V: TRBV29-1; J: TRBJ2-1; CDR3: CSGTGTSGRYEQFF; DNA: TGCAGCGGGACCGGGACTAGCGGGAGATACGAGCAGTTCTTC
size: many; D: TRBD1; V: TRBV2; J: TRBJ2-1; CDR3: CAGLDRGNHNEQFF; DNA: TGTGCCGGATTGGACAGGGGCAACCACAATGAGCAGTTCTTC